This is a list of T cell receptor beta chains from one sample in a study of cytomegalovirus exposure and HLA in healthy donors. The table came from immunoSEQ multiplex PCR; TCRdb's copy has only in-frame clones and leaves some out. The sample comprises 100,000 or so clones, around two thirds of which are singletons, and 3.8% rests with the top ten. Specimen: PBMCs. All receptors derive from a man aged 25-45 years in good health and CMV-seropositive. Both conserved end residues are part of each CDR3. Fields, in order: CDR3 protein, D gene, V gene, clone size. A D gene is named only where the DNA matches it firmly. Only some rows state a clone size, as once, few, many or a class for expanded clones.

cdr3_aa: CASSSKPVRQGISNSPLHF; d_call: TRBD1; v_call: TRBV7-8; clone_size: NA
cdr3_aa: CASSPSGQGITEAFF; d_call: TRBD1; v_call: TRBV9; clone_size: few
cdr3_aa: CASSLGQGLFNSPLHF; d_call: NA; v_call: TRBV7-9; clone_size: few
cdr3_aa: CASSSPRETQYF; d_call: NA; v_call: TRBV6-6; clone_size: NA
cdr3_aa: CASSFQGAREKLFF; d_call: TRBD1; v_call: TRBV5-6; clone_size: NA
cdr3_aa: CASTINRGYTEAFF; d_call: NA; v_call: TRBV6-1; clone_size: few
cdr3_aa: CASSLGSGTGDETQYF; d_call: TRBD1; v_call: TRBV5-1; clone_size: NA
cdr3_aa: CASRVSGGAFYEQYF; d_call: TRBD2; v_call: TRBV27; clone_size: NA
cdr3_aa: CASSLAPSGRGEKLFF; d_call: NA; v_call: TRBV5-6; clone_size: NA
cdr3_aa: CAWRPDSGGTQYF; d_call: NA; v_call: TRBV30; clone_size: few
cdr3_aa: CSVRGQRNTEAFF; d_call: NA; v_call: TRBV29-1; clone_size: few
cdr3_aa: CASRKTQEFTEAFF; d_call: NA; v_call: TRBV6-1; clone_size: NA
cdr3_aa: CASSSGQGTYGYTF; d_call: TRBD1; v_call: TRBV6-5; clone_size: NA
cdr3_aa: CASSLSPGLKRTEAFF; d_call: NA; v_call: TRBV4-1; clone_size: NA
cdr3_aa: CASSLGSGVGEQYF; d_call: TRBD2; v_call: TRBV5-1; clone_size: NA
cdr3_aa: CASSQDSTGFNYGYTF; d_call: NA; v_call: TRBV14; clone_size: medium-sized